Listed here are 16 T cell receptor beta chains from one sample, sequenced in a study of blood T cell repertoires in COVID-19. This table comes from immunoSEQ multiplex PCR, and its TCRdb copy is limited to in-frame clones, with some not included. The repertoire holds approximately 210,000 clones, with roughly 80% as singletons. The sample taken for sequencing was peripheral blood. The source of these receptors is a human donor in a cohort sampled during active COVID-19.

The chain has TRBV20-1 and TRBJ2-7; D perhaps matches TRBD2 (6 bases). Germline assignment: CDR1 DFQATT and CDR2 SNEGSKA (reference sequence). There are 11 residues in the CDR3. Trimming removed 6 bases at V and 11 bases at J, with 17 bases between. The CDR3 protein is CSAERRERKYF. CDR3 sequence (DNA): TGCAGTGCAGAACGACGGGAGAGGAAGTACTTC.

The chain has TRBV4-3 and TRBJ1-4; a weak D match, TRBD1 (5 bases). CDR3 length equals 15 residues. The germline CDR1 and CDR2 sequences are LGHNA and YSLEER. V lost 2 bases, J lost 7 bases, and 14 bases lay in between. The CDR3 DNA sequence: TGCGCCAGCAGCCAACAGCAGGGTGTCCGTGAAAAACTGTTTTTT. Protein: CASSQQQGVREKLFF.

J is TRBJ2-1 and V is TRBV19, with 11 bases lining up with TRBD2. With V trimmed by 3 bases and J by 5 bases, 6 bases remained unmatched. The germline gives CDR1 LNHDA, CDR2 SQIVND (reference sequence). This CDR3 comprises 16 residues. DNA for the CDR3: TGTGCCAGTAGTATCCCCCGACTAGCGGGACACAATGAGCAGTTCTTC. The encoded protein is CASSIPRLAGHNEQFF.

The J gene is TRBJ2-7, the V gene TRBV27, with 12 bases matching TRBD2. J lost 2 bases, V lost 4 bases, and 3 bases had no gene match. From germline, CDR1 is MNHEY and CDR2 SMNVEV (reference sequence). The CDR3 is made up of 15 amino acids. The CDR3 bases are TGTGCCAGCAGTTCTCGGACTAGCGGGACCTACGAGCAGTACTTC. Translating gives CASSSRTSGTYEQYF.

The J gene is TRBJ1-2, the V gene TRBV29-1; D is undetermined. The germline V and J ends were trimmed by 1 base and 6 bases, with 18 bases remaining between them. In germline, CDR1 is SQVTM, CDR2 ANQGSEA. This CDR3 comprises 15 residues. The CDR3 loop reads CSVEGTGESKNGYTF. Written as DNA, the CDR3 is TGCAGCGTTGAAGGGACTGGAGAAAGTAAGAATGGCTACACCTTC.

CDR3 region: CASSPSLAGGNSYEQYF. CDR3 bases: TGTGCCAGCAGCCCCAGCTTAGCGGGAGGGAATTCCTACGAGCAGTACTTC. The chain joins TRBV7-8 to TRBJ2-7; TRBD2 agrees at 11 bases. The CDR3 runs 17 residues. Germline V lookup: CDR1 SGHVS, CDR2 FQNEAQ. With V trimmed by 5 bases and J by 1 base, 10 bases remained unmatched. The whole variable domain, filled in from reference TRBV7-8 and TRBJ2-7, reads GAGVSQSPRYKVAKRGQDVALRCDPISGHVSLFWYQQALGQGPEFLTYFQNEAQLDKSGLPSDRFFAERPEGSVSTLKIQRTQQEDSAVYLCASSPSLAGGNSYEQYFGPGTRLTVT.

V usage is TRBV10-3 and J usage is TRBJ2-7, with TRBD1 identical over 11 bases. CDR1 ENHRY and CDR2 SYGVKD come from the germline V gene. The V and J ends lost 6 bases and 4 bases, in that order; junction bases with no gene match: 5. The CDR3 totals 14 residues. The CDR3 loop reads CAIRPGQGGYEQYF. The CDR3 DNA is TGTGCCATCAGACCGGGACAGGGGGGATACGAGCAGTACTTC.

The chain has TRBV9 and TRBJ1-2, with D uncertain. The germline CDR1 and CDR2 sequences are SGDLS and YYNGEE. V was cut by 2 bases and J by 6 bases, with 11 bases left in between. This CDR3 comprises 13 residues. The CDR3 sequence: CASSVRGLDGYTF. The DNA of the CDR3 is TGTGCCAGCAGCGTCAGAGGCCTGGATGGCTACACCTTC.

V gene TRBV6-2 or TRBV6-3 combines with J gene TRBJ1-2, with D hard to call. This CDR3 comprises 12 residues. Germline-derived CDR1 and CDR2 are MNHEY and SVGEGT. Deletions cut 6 bases from V and 5 bases from J, with 10 bases between. CDR3: CASSEGLYGYTF. The CDR3 DNA is TGTGCCAGCAGCGAAGGACTATATGGCTACACCTTC.

V usage is TRBV30 and J usage is TRBJ2-1, with 9 positions matching TRBD2. The length of the CDR3 is 16 residues. CDR1 and CDR2 (germline): GTSNPN, SVGIG (reference sequence). V shed 1 base and J 3 bases; nucleotides not matched to a gene: 7. The CDR3, as DNA: TGTGCCTGGAGTGGTCGGACTAGCGCGGACTACAATGAGCAGTTCTTC. Encoded protein: CAWSGRTSADYNEQFF.

The V and J genes are TRBV18 and TRBJ2-5; 12 bases line up with TRBD1. The V and J ends lost 6 bases and 5 bases, in that order; junction bases with no gene match: 7. From germline, CDR1 is KGHSH and CDR2 LQKENI. The CDR3 consists of 15 residues. The CDR3 DNA reads as TGTGCCAGCTCCCCCGGGACAGGGGGCAGGGAGACCCAGTACTTC. Translating it yields CASSPGTGGRETQYF.

The J gene is TRBJ2-5, the V gene TRBV5-6; no clear D gene. From germline, CDR1 is SGHDT and CDR2 YYEEEE. V was shortened by 0 bases and J by 0 bases, with 9 bases between the two germline ends. The CDR3 has 15 residues. CDR3 region: CASSLARAYQETQYF. DNA of the CDR3: TGTGCCAGCAGCTTGGCTCGAGCGTACCAAGAGACCCAGTACTTC.

This chain joins TRBV6-5 and TRBJ2-7; 7 bases match TRBD1. Germline assignment: CDR1 MNHEY and CDR2 SVGAGI. The CDR3 extends over 15 amino acids. V lost 0 bases to trimming and J lost 2 bases; unmatched junction nucleotides: 4. The CDR3 nucleotides read TGTGCCAGCAGTTACTCGCAGGGGGAGACCTACGAGCAGTACTTC. Amino acid sequence: CASSYSQGETYEQYF.

CDR3 nucleotide sequence: TGTGCCAGCAGTTTAGCGACGATCCGGGACAGGGGTATCATTCGCGGGAGCTACGAGCAGTACTTC. Translating it yields CASSLATIRDRGIIRGSYEQYF. The chain recombines TRBV28 with TRBJ2-7; 10 positions match TRBD1. This CDR3 contains 22 residues. Germline CDR1 MDHEN, CDR2 SYDVKM. J lost 3 bases, V lost 2 bases, and 25 bases had no gene match.

The genes are TRBV4-1 and TRBJ1-6, with 7 bases fitting TRBD1. This CDR3 is 19 amino acids long. From germline, CDR1 is MGHRA and CDR2 YSYEKL. J was trimmed by 4 bases and V by 0 bases; bases with no gene match: 12. DNA of the CDR3: TGCGCCAGCAGCCAAGATGGGAACACCGTACAGGGGTATAATTCACCCCTCCACTTT. It codes for CASSQDGNTVQGYNSPLHF.

This sequence joins TRBV5-5 and TRBJ2-3; TRBD2 matches 16 bases. Losses at the gene ends were 3 bases for V and 3 bases for J; bases not matched to a gene: 1. CDR1 and CDR2 (germline): SGHKS, YYEKEE (reference sequence). There are 16 residues in the CDR3. The CDR3 sequence: CASSWGLAGGTDTQYF. The DNA of the CDR3 is TGTGCCAGCAGCTGGGGACTAGCGGGAGGGACAGATACGCAGTATTTT. The full variable domain, completed using reference TRBV5-5 and TRBJ2-3, is DAGVTQSPTHLIKTRGQQVTLRCSPISGHKSVSWYQQVLGQGPQFIFQYYEKEERGRGNFPDRFSARQFPNYSSELNVNALLLGDSALYLCASSWGLAGGTDTQYFGPGTRLTVL.